Below, 2 T cell receptor beta chains from the same sample are listed, as sequenced in a study of T cell responses to AZD1222 COVID-19 vaccine. The table came from immunoSEQ multiplex PCR; TCRdb's copy has only in-frame clones and leaves some out. This sample carries approximately 90,000 clones, about nine tenths of them seen once, and the ten largest clones take around 2.2%. This sample comprised peripheral blood, obtained on day 0 of AZD1222 vaccination. These receptors all stem from an adult in good health.

This chain joins TRBV30 and TRBJ1-1, with 8 bases that match TRBD1. The V and J ends lost 3 bases and 8 bases, in that order; junction bases with no gene match: 5. Looked up from germline, CDR1 is GTSNPN and CDR2 is SVGIG (reference sequence). This CDR3 region has 12 residues. In DNA form, the CDR3 reads TGTGCCTGGAGGCCATGGACAGGGGAAGCTTTCTTT. Translation gives CAWRPWTGEAFF.

This chain connects TRBV5-1 to TRBJ2-1; a possible D gene is TRBD1 (6 bases). The CDR3 consists of 15 residues. V lost 4 bases to trimming and J lost 3 bases, with 14 bases between them. The V gene's germline CDR1 is SGHRS and CDR2 YFSETQ. In DNA form, the CDR3 reads TGCGCCAGCAGCAGGACAGAGCGAAACTACAATGAGCAGTTCTTC. Encoded protein: CASSRTERNYNEQFF.